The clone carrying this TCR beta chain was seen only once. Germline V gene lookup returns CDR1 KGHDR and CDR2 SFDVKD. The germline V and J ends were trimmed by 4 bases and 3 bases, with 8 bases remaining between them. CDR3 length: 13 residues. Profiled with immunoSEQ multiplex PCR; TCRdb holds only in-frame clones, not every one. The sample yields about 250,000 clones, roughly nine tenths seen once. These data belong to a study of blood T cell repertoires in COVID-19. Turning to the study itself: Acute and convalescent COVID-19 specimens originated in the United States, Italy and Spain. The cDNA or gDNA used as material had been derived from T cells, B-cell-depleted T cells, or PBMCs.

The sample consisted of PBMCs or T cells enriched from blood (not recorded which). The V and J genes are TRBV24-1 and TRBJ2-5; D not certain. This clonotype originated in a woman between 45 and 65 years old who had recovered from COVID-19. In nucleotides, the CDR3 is TGTGCCACCAGTGAAAATTTAAAAGAGACCCAGTACTTC. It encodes CATSENLKETQYF.